A single T cell receptor beta chain is shown here with its context. The record originates from a study of shared clonotypes between healthy human individuals. The CDR3 spans 16 residues. Trimming took 4 bases from V and 4 from J; bases not matched to a gene: 9. Germline V gene lookup returns CDR1 SGDLS and CDR2 YYNGEE. It was about 210 ng DNA, 25,000 to 35,000 T cell genomes, that sorted-subset replicate PCRs used. This table comes from immunoSEQ multiplex PCR, and its TCRdb copy is limited to in-frame clones, with some not included. Counted here are 1.5 million to 2.5 million clones, approximately 95% occurring once; the ten biggest clones make up less than 1.5%. CD45RO-negative, CCR7-positively selected cells formed the naive CD8 fraction, excluding terminally differentiated effector memory CD45RA+ cells. Every one of the donors was a Caucasian adult that lived in Nashville, Tennessee.

Material for sequencing was naive CD8+ T cells sorted from blood. This chain links TRBV9 with TRBJ2-1; 9 bases align to TRBD2. The sequence derives from a young man in good health. The CDR3 bases are TGTGCCAGCAGCCAAATAGCGGGAGCTCCTTACAATGAGCAGTTCTTC. Its protein product is CASSQIAGAPYNEQFF.